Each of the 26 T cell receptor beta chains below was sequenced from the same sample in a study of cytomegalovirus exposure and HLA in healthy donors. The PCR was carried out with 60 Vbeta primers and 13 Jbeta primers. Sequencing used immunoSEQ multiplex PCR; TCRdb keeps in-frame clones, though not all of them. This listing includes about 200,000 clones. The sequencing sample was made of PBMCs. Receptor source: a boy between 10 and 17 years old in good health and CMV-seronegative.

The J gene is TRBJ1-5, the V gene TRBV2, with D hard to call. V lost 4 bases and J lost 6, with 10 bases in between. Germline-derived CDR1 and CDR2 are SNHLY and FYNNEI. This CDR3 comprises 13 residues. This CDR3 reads CASSGREGQPQHF. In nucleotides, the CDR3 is TGTGCCAGCAGTGGACGGGAGGGTCAGCCCCAGCATTTT. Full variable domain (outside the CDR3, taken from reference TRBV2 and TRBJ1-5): EPEVTQTPSHQVTQMGQEVILRCVPISNHLYFYWYRQILGQKVEFLVSFYNNEISEKSEIFDDQFSVERPDGSNFTLKIRSTKLEDSAMYFCASSGREGQPQHFGDGTRLSIL.

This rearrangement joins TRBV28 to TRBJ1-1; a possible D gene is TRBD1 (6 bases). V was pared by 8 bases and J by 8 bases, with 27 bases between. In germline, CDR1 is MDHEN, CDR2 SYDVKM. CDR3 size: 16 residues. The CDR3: CASRYRTVPLFREAFF. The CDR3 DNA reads TGTGCCAGCCGTTACCGGACAGTCCCCCTCTTTCGGGAAGCTTTCTTT.

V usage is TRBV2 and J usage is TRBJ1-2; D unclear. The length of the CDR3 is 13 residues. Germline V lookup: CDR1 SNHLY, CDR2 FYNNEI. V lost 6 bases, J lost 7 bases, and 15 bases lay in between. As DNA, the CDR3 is TGTGCCAGCAGGGAGGGCGGTCTTCTTGGCTACACCTTC. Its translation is CASREGGLLGYTF. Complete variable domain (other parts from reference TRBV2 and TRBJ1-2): EPEVTQTPSHQVTQMGQEVILRCVPISNHLYFYWYRQILGQKVEFLVSFYNNEISEKSEIFDDQFSVERPDGSNFTLKIRSTKLEDSAMYFCASREGGLLGYTFGSGTRLTVV.

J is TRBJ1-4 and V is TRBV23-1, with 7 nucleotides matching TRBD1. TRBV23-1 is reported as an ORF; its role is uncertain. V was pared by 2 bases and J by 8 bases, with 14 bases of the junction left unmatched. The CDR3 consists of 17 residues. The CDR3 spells CASSQHIPQGRREKLFF. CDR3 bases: TGCGCCAGCAGTCAACATATCCCACAGGGGAGAAGGGAAAAACTGTTTTTT.

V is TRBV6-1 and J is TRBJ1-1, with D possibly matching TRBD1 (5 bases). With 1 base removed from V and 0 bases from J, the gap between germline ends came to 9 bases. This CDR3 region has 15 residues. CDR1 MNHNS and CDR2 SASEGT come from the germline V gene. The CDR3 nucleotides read TGTGCCAGCAGTGAAGGTGCCAGGGTGAACACTGAAGCTTTCTTT. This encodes CASSEGARVNTEAFF.

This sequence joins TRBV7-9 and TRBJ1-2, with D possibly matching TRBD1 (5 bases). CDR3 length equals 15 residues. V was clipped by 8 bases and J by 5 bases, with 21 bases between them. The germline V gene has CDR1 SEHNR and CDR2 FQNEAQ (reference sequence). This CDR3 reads CASESTAGTPYGYTF. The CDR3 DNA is TGTGCCAGCGAGAGTACGGCCGGGACTCCTTATGGCTACACCTTC.

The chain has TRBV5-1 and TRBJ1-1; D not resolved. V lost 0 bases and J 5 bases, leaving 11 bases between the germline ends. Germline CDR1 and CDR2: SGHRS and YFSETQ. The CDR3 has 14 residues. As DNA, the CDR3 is TGCGCCAGCAGCTTGGTTGCAGGTGATACTGAAGCTTTCTTT. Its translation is CASSLVAGDTEAFF.

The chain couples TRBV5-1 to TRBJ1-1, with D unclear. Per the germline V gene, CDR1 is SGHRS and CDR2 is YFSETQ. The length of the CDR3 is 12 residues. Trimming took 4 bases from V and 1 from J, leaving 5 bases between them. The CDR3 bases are TGCGCCAGCAGCCACACGAACACTGAAGCTTTCTTT. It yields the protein CASSHTNTEAFF.

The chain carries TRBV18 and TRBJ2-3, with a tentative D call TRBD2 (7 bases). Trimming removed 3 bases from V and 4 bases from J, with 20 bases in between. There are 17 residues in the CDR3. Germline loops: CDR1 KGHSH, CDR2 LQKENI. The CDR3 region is CASSPARGGAGADTQYF. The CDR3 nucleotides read TGTGCCAGCTCACCCGCGAGGGGGGGAGCAGGTGCAGATACGCAGTATTTT.

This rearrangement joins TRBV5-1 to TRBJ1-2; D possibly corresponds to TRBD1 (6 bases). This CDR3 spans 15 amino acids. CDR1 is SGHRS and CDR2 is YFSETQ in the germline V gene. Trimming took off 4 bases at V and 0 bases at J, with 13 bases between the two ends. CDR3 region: CASSQGQPTNYGYTF. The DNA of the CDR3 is TGCGCCAGCAGCCAAGGACAGCCAACTAACTATGGCTACACCTTC.

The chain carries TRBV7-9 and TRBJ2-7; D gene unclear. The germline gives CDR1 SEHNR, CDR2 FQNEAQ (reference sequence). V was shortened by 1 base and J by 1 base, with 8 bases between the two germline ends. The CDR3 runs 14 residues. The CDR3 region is CASSLGTDSYEQYF. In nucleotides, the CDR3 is TGTGCCAGCAGCTTAGGAACAGATTCCTACGAGCAGTACTTC.

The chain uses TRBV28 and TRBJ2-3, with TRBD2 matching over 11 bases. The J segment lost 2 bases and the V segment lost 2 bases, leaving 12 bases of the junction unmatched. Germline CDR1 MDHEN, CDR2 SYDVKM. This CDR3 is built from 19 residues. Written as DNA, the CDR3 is TGTGCCAGCAGTTTAACTAGCGGGGGAATATTCCTAAACACAGATACGCAGTATTTT. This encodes CASSLTSGGIFLNTDTQYF.

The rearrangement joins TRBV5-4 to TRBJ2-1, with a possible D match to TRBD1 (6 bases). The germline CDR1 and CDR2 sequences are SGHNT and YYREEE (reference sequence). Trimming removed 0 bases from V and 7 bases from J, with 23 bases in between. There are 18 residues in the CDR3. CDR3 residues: CASSLGYLRTGRKNEQFF. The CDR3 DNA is TGTGCCAGCAGCTTGGGTTACCTGAGAACAGGGCGGAAAAATGAGCAGTTCTTC.

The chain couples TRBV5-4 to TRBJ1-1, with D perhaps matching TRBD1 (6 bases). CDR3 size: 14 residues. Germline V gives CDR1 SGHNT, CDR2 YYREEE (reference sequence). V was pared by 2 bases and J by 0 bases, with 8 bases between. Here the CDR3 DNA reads TGTGCCAGCAGCTTCGGACAGATGAACACTGAAGCTTTCTTT. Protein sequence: CASSFGQMNTEAFF.

CDR3 protein: CASSLQNTEAFF. The CDR3 DNA sequence: TGTGCCAGCAGCTTACAGAACACTGAAGCTTTCTTT. V gene TRBV11-2 combines with J gene TRBJ1-1; D is unresolved. The CDR3 has 12 residues. Per the germline V gene, CDR1 is SGHAT and CDR2 is FQNNGV. V dropped 2 bases and J dropped 1 base, with 2 bases sitting between them. The whole variable domain, filled in from reference TRBV11-2 and TRBJ1-1, reads EAGVAQSPRYKIIEKRQSVAFWCNPISGHATLYWYQQILGQGPKLLIQFQNNGVVDDSQLPKDRFSAERLKGVDSTLKIQPAKLEDSAVYLCASSLQNTEAFFGQGTRLTVV.

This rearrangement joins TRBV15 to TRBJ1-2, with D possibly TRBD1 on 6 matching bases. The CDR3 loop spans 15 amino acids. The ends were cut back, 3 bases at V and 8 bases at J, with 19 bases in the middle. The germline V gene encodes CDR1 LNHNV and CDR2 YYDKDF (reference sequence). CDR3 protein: CATSRAELGGGGYTF. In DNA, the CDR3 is TGTGCCACCAGCAGGGCAGAGTTGGGCGGGGGCGGCTACACCTTC.

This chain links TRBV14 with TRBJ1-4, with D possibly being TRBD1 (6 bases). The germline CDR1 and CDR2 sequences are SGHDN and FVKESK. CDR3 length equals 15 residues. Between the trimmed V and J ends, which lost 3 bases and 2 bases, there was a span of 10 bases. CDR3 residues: CASSQQQGTNEKLFF. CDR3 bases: TGTGCCAGCAGCCAGCAACAGGGCACTAATGAAAAACTGTTTTTT.

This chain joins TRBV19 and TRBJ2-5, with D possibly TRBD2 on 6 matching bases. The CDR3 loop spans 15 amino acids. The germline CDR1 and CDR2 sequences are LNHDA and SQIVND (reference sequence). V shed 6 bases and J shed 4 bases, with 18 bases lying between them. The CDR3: CASRRLGGGAETQYF. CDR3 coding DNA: TGTGCCAGTAGGCGTTTAGGAGGCGGGGCAGAGACCCAGTACTTC.

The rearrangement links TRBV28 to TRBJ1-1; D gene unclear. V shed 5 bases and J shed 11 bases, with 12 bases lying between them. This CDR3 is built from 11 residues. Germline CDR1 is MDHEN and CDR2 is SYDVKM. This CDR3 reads CASSPDSRAFF. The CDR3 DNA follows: TGTGCCAGCAGTCCGGACTCCCGGGCTTTCTTT.

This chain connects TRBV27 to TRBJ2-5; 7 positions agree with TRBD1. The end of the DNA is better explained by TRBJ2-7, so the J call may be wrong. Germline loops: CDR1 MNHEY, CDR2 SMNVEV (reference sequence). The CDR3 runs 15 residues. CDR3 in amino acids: CASGPTGTVSYEQYF. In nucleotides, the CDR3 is TGTGCCAGCGGACCGACCGGGACAGTATCCTACGAGCAGTACTTC.

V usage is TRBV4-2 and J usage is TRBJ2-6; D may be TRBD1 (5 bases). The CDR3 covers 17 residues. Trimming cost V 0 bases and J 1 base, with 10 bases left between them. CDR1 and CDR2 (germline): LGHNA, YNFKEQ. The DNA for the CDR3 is TGTGCCAGCAGCCAAGACAGGGAAAGTTCTGGGGCCAACGTCCTGACTTTC. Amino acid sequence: CASSQDRESSGANVLTF.

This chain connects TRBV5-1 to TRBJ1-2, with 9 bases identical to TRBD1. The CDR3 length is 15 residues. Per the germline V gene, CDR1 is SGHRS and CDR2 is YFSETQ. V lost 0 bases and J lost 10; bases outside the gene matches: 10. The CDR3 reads CASSLGTGEAHDYTF. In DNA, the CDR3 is TGCGCCAGCAGCTTGGGGACAGGGGAAGCCCATGACTACACCTTC.

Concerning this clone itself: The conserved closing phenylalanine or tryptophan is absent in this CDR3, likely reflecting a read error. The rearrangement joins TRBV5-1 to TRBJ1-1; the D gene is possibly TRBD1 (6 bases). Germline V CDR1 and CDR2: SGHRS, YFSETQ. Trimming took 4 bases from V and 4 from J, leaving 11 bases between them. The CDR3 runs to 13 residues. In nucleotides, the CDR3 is TGCGCCAGCAGCAACACAGGGCTCACTGAAGCTTTCTCT. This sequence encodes CASSNTGLTEAFS.

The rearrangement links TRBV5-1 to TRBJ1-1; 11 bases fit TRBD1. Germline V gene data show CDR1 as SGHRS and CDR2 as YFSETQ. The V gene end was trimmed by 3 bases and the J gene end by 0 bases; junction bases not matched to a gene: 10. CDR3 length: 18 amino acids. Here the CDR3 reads CASSSLGDRGLMNTEAFF. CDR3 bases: TGCGCCAGCAGCTCCCTCGGGGACAGGGGGTTAATGAACACTGAAGCTTTCTTT.

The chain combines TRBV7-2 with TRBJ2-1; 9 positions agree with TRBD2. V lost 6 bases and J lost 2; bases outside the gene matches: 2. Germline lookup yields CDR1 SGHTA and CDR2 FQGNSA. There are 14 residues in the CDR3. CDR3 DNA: TGTGCCAGCAGAAGCGGGGGGCCCTACAATGAGCAGTTCTTC. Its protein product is CASRSGGPYNEQFF.

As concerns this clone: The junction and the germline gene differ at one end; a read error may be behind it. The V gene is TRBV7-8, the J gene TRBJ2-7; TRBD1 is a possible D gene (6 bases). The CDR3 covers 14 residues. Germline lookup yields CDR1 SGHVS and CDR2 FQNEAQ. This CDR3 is CASSLAGTLYEQYF. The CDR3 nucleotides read TGTGCCAGCAGCCTAGCCGGGACATTATACGAGCAGTACTTC.